This T cell receptor (beta chain) was identified in a study of blood T cell repertoires in COVID-19. The assay was immunoSEQ multiplex PCR, and TCRdb's table has in-frame clones only and misses some. The sample lists roughly 180,000 clones, roughly 88% occurring once. Trimming cost V 3 bases and J 2 bases, with 12 bases left between them. This CDR3 spans 14 amino acids. Per germline, CDR1 SGHNT and CDR2 YYREEE (reference sequence). The sequenced material came from PBMCs or T cells enriched from blood (not recorded which). This receptor was identified in a woman aged 25 to 45 who had recovered from COVID-19. The genes are TRBV5-4 and TRBJ2-7, with D tentatively TRBD2 (5 bases). CDR3 DNA: TGTGCCAGCAGCTCCCCGGGATTGACCTACGAGCAGTACTTC. It translates to CASSSPGLTYEQYF.